This T cell receptor beta chain originates from a study of blood T cell repertoires in COVID-19. The assay was immunoSEQ multiplex PCR, and TCRdb's table has in-frame clones only and misses some. The sample holds 250,000 to 300,000 clones, roughly 89% seen once. Between the trimmed V and J ends, which lost 2 bases and 4 bases, there was a span of 18 bases. CDR1 is SGDLS, CDR2 YYNGEE, per germline. There are 16 residues in the CDR3. The sequencing input was peripheral blood. The TCR comes from a woman in her 30s with COVID-19, enrolled during active disease. The chain links TRBV9 to TRBJ1-2; a weak D match, TRBD1 (5 bases). CDR3 residues: CASSVAPGRGSYGYTF. CDR3 nucleotide sequence: TGTGCCAGCAGCGTGGCACCGGGACGGGGGTCCTATGGCTACACCTTC.